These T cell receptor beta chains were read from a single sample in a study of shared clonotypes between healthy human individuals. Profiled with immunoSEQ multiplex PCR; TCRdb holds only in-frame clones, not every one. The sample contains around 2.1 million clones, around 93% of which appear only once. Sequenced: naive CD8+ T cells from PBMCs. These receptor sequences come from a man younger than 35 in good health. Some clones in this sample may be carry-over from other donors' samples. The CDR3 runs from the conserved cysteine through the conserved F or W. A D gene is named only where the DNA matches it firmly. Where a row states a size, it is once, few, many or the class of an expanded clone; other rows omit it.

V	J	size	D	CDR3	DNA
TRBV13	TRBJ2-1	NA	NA	CASSLADISYNEQFF	TGTGCCAGCAGCTTAGCCGACATCTCCTACAATGAGCAGTTCTTC
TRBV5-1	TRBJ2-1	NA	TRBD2	CASSLDSDGRNEQFF	TGCGCCAGCAGCTTGGACTCGGACGGGAGGAATGAGCAGTTCTTC
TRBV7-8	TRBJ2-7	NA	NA	CASSLGPSSEQYF	TGTGCCAGCAGCTTAGGCCCCTCCTCCGAGCAGTACTTC
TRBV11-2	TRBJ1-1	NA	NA	CASSSVAGGSTEAFF	TGTGCCAGCAGCTCGGTGGCGGGGGGTTCCACTGAAGCTTTCTTT
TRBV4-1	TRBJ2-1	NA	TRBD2	CASSQDFSGSSYNEQFF	TGCGCCAGCAGCCAGGATTTTAGCGGGAGCTCCTACAATGAGCAGTTCTTC
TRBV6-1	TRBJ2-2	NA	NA	CASTNTGELFF	TGTGCCAGCACAAACACCGGGGAGCTGTTTTTT
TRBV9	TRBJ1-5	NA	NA	CASSPGPSYQPQHF	TGTGCCAGCAGCCCCGGGCCTTCTTATCAGCCCCAGCATTTT
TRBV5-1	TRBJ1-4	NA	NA	CASSLVGGDRNEKLFF	TGCGCCAGCAGCTTGGTAGGGGGGGACCGTAATGAAAAACTGTTTTTT
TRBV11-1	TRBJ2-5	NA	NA	CASSEDGGRGETQYF	TGTGCCAGCAGCGAAGACGGGGGTCGGGGAGAGACCCAGTACTTC
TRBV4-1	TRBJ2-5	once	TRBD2	CASSQIAAGGPETQYF	TGCGCCAGCAGCCAGATTGCGGCGGGAGGGCCCGAGACCCAGTACTTC
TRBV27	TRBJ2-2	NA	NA	CASSLSGGELFF	TGTGCCAGCAGTTTAAGTGGCGGGGAGCTGTTTTTT
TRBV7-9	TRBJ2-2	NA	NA	CASSLSDRLLNTGELFF	TGTGCCAGCAGCTTATCGGACCGCCTCCTAAACACCGGGGAGCTGTTTTTT
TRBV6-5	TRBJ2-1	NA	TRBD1	CASSYSSGGTDLFF	TGTGCCAGCAGTTACTCTTCAGGGGGTACTGACCTGTTCTTC
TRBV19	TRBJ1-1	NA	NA	CASSIVGGNTEAFF	TGTGCCAGTAGTATAGTAGGGGGGAACACTGAAGCTTTCTTT
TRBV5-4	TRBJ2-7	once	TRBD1	CASSHGTASYEQYF	TGTGCCAGCAGCCACGGGACAGCCTCCTACGAGCAGTACTTC
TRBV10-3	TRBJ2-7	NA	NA	CAISSSGGWEQYF	TGTGCCATCAGTAGTTCTGGGGGTTGGGAGCAGTACTTC
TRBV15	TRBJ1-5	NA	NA	CATRPDIWQSHQPQHF	TGTGCCACCCGGCCCGATATTTGGCAGAGCCATCAGCCCCAGCATTTT
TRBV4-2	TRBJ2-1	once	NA	CASSQEYIGSDEQFF	TGTGCCAGCAGCCAGGAATATATTGGAAGCGATGAGCAGTTCTTC
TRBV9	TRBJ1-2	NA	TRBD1	CASSLSFSGGDGYTF	TGTGCCAGCAGCCTGAGTTTTTCAGGGGGCGACGGCTACACCTTC
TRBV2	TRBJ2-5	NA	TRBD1	CASREHQTGGAGETQYF	TGTGCCAGCAGGGAACACCAAACAGGGGGCGCGGGGGAGACCCAGTACTTC
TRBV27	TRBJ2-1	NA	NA	CASSLWGSGDEQFF	TGTGCCAGCAGTTTATGGGGGAGCGGCGATGAGCAGTTCTTC
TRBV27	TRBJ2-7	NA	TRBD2	CASREGLAGTYEQYF	TGTGCCAGCAGGGAGGGACTAGCGGGAACCTACGAGCAGTACTTC
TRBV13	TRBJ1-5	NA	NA	CASSSRGTGQPQHF	TGTGCCAGCAGCTCCAGGGGTACAGGTCAGCCCCAGCATTTT
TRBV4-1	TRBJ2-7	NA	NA	CASSPRQNLPYEQYF	TGCGCCAGCAGTCCTCGGCAGAACCTTCCCTACGAGCAGTACTTC
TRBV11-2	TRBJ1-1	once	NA	CASKLGENTEAFF	TGTGCCAGCAAGCTAGGGGAGAACACTGAAGCTTTCTTT
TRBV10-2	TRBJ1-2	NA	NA	CASSEGASANYGYTF	TGCGCCAGCAGTGAAGGGGCCTCAGCTAACTATGGCTACACCTTC
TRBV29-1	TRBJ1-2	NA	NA	CSVDSGYNYGYTF	TGCAGCGTTGATTCAGGCTATAACTATGGCTACACCTTC
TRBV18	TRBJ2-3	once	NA	CASSPFRAGSDTQYF	TGTGCCAGCTCACCCTTCCGGGCAGGATCGGATACGCAGTATTTT
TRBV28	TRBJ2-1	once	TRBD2	CASSLLGGRGDNEQFF	TGTGCCAGCAGTTTATTGGGCGGGAGGGGGGACAATGAGCAGTTCTTC
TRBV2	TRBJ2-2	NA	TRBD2	CASSLAGEGTGELFF	TGTGCCAGCTCCCTAGCGGGCGAGGGTACCGGGGAGCTGTTTTTT
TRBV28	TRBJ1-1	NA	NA	CASSLRWENTEAFF	TGTGCCAGCAGTTTAAGGTGGGAGAACACTGAAGCTTTCTTT
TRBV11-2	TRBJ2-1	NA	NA	CASSLGTSIYEQFF	TGTGCCAGCAGCTTAGGTACTAGTATCTATGAGCAGTTCTTC
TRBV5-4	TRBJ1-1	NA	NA	CASSWGSTGGAFF	TGTGCCAGCAGCTGGGGGTCGACAGGAGGAGCTTTCTTT
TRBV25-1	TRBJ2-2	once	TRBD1	CASSGDRGPNTGELFF	TGTGCCAGCAGTGGTGACAGGGGGCCGAACACCGGGGAGCTGTTTTTT
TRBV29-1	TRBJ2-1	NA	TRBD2	CSVDRIAGLEQFF	TGCAGCGTTGATAGAATAGCGGGCCTAGAGCAGTTCTTC
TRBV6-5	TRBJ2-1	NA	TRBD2	CASSPTLAGEQFF	TGTGCCAGCAGCCCTACCCTAGCGGGGGAGCAGTTCTTC
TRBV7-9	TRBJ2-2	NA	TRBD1	CARSSETGTATLGELFF	TGTGCCAGGAGCTCCGAGACCGGGACAGCCACCCTAGGGGAGCTGTTTTTT
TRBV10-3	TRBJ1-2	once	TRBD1	CAIVGQGANGYTF	TGTGCCATAGTCGGACAGGGGGCGAATGGCTACACCTTC
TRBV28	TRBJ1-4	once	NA	CASSFYRGPRRANEKLFF	TGTGCCAGCAGTTTTTATAGAGGCCCGAGGAGGGCTAATGAAAAACTGTTTTTT
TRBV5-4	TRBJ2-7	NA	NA	CASSFLGSPEQYF	TGTGCCAGCAGCTTCCTAGGGTCCCCCGAGCAGTACTTC
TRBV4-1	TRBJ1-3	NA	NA	CASSQVSYSGNTIYF	TGCGCCAGCAGCCAAGTAAGCTACTCTGGAAACACCATATATTTT
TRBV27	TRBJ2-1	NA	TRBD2	CASAPTSVHYNEQFF	TGTGCCAGCGCCCCGACTAGCGTTCACTACAATGAGCAGTTCTTC
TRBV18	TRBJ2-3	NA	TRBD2	CASSRLAGGAVSTDTQYF	TGTGCCAGCTCACGACTAGCGGGAGGAGCGGTAAGCACAGATACGCAGTATTTT
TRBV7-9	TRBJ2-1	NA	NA	CASSSPGPDLGYEQFF	TGTGCCAGCAGCTCCCCCGGGCCAGACCTGGGGTACGAGCAGTTCTTC
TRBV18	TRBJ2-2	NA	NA	CASSIRTGELFF	TGTGCCAGCTCAATACGAACCGGGGAGCTGTTTTTT
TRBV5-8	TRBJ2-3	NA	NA	CASSPKRIYTQYF	TGTGCCAGCAGCCCGAAAAGAATCTACACGCAGTATTTT
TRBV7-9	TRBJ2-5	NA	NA	CASKRETQYF	TGTGCCAGCAAGCGGGAGACCCAGTACTTC
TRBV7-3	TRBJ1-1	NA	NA	CASSLEPMNTEAFF	TGTGCCAGCAGCTTGGAACCTATGAACACTGAAGCTTTCTTT
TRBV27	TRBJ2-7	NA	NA	CASSLRGASYEQYF	TGTGCCAGCAGTTTACGGGGGGCCTCCTACGAGCAGTACTTC
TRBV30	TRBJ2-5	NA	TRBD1	CAWSVQGRGETQYF	TGTGCCTGGAGTGTACAGGGGCGTGGGGAGACCCAGTACTTC
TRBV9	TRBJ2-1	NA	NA	CASSVEDGLNEQFF	TGTGCCAGCAGCGTAGAGGATGGCCTGAATGAGCAGTTCTTC
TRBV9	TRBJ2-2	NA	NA	CASSVSREVPGELFF	TGTGCCAGCAGCGTCTCCAGGGAGGTCCCCGGGGAGCTGTTTTTT
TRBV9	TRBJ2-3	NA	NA	CASSPRVKGPRDTQYF	TGTGCCAGCAGCCCTCGCGTAAAGGGACCCCGGGATACGCAGTATTTT
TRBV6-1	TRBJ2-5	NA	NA	CASSESLRETQYF	TGTGCCAGCAGTGAAAGTCTAAGAGAGACCCAGTACTTC
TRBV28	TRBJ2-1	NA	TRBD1	CASSPRTGPTYNEQFF	TGTGCCAGCAGTCCCCGGACAGGACCGACCTACAATGAGCAGTTCTTC
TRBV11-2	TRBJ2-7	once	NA	CASSPANGDYEQYF	TGTGCCAGCAGTCCGGCCAACGGGGACTACGAGCAGTACTTC
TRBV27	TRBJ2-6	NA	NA	CASSLGVPLLGANVLTF	TGTGCCAGCAGTTTAGGAGTCCCCCTTCTCGGGGCCAACGTCCTGACTTTC
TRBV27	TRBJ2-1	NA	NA	CASSLSAISVNEQFF	TGTGCCAGCAGTTTATCTGCAATATCGGTCAATGAGCAGTTCTTC